In this sample, the clone carrying this TCR beta chain turned up a few times. The antigen remains unidentified. This entry comes from a study of CD8 T cells in ankylosing spondylitis. Broader study findings: A motif of roughly eight highly homologous TCR beta variants was seen as apparently characteristic of ankylosing spondylitis blood. Certain motif variants had earlier been reported in reactive arthritis synovial fluid and blood.

V lost 8 bases and J 5 bases, leaving 7 bases between the germline ends. Per germline, CDR1 MNHEY and CDR2 SVGAGI. The CDR3 length is 11 residues. TCRdb re-analysed the 5' RACE reads in MiXCR, keeping a single row per CDR3 protein. The table shows a few hundred thousand distinct CDR3 sequences, with 7% to 9% occurring only once. The specimen sequenced was blood, either unsorted or a sorted T cell fraction (not recorded which). The sequence was collected from a male donor with ankylosing spondylitis. The V and J genes are TRBV6-5 and TRBJ2-1; no firm D call. The CDR3 sequence is CASALDNEQFF. In DNA form, the CDR3 reads TGTGCCAGCGCTTTAGACAATGAGCAGTTCTTC.